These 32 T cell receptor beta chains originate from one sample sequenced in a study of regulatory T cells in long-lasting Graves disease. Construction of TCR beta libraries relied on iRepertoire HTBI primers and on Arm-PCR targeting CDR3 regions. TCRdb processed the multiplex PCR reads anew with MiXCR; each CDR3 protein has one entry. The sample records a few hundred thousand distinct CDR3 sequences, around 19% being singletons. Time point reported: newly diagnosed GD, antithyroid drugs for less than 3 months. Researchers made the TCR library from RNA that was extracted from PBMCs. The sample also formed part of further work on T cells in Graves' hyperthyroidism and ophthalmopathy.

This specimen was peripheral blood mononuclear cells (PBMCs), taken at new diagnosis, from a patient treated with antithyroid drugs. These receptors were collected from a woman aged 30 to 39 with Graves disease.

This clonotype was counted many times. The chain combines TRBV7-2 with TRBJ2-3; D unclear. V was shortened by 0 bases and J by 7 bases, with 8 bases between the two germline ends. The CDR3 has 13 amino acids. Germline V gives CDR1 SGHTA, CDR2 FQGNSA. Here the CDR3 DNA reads TGTGCCAGCAGCTTAGCTCTGGCGAATACGCAGTATTTT. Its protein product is CASSLALANTQYF.

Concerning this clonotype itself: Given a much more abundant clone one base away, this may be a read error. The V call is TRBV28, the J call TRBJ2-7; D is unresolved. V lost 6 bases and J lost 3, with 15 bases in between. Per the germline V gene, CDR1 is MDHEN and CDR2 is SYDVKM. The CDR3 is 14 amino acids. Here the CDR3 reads CASRVKGTGYEQYF. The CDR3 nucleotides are TGTGCCAGCAGGGTCAAGGGAACTGGCTACGAGCAGTACTTC. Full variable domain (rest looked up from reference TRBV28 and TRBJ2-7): DVKVTQSSRYLVKRTGEKVFLECVQDMDHENMFWYRQDPGLGLRLIYFSYDVKMKEKGDIPEGYSVSREKKERFSLILESASTNQTSMYLCASRVKGTGYEQYFGPGTRLTVT.

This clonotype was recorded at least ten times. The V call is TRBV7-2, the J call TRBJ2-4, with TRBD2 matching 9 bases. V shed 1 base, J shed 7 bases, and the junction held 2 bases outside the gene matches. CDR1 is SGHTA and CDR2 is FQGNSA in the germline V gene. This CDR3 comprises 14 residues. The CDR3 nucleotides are TGTGCCAGCAGCTTAGTCGCGGGGGGGAACATTCAGTACTTC. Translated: CASSLVAGGNIQYF.

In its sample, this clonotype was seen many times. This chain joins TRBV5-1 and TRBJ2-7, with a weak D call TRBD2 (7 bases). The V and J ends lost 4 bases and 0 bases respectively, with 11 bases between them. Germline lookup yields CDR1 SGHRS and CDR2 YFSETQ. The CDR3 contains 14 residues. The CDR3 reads CASSQRDNSYEQYF. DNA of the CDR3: TGCGCCAGCAGCCAGCGGGACAACTCCTACGAGCAGTACTTC.

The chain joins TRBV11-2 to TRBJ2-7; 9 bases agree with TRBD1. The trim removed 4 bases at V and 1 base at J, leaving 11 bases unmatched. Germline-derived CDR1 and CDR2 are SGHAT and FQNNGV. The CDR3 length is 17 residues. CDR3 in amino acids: CASSSGQGYVGSYEQYF. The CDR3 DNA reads TGTGCCAGCAGCTCGGGACAGGGTTATGTCGGGTCCTACGAGCAGTACTTC.

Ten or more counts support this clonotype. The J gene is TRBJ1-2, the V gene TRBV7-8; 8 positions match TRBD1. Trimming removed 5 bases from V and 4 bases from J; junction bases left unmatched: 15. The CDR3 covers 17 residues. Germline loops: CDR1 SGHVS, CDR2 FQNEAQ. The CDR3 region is CASSPKKTGQGIYGYTF. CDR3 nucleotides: TGTGCCAGCAGCCCCAAAAAAACTGGACAGGGCATCTATGGCTACACCTTC.

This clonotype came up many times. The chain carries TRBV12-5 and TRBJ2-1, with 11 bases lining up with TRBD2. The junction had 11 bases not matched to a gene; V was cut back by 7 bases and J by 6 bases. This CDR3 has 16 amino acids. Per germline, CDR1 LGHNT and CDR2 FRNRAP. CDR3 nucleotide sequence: TGTGCTAGTGCCTACCCGGGACTAGCGGTAACCAATGAGCAGTTCTTC. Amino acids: CASAYPGLAVTNEQFF.

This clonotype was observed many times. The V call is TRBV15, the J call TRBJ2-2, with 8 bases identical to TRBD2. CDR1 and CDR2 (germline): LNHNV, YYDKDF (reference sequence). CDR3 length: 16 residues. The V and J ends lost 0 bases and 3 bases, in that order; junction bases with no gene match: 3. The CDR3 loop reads CATSRDTGGYTGELFF. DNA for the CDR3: TGTGCCACCAGCAGAGATACGGGGGGGTACACCGGGGAGCTGTTTTTT.

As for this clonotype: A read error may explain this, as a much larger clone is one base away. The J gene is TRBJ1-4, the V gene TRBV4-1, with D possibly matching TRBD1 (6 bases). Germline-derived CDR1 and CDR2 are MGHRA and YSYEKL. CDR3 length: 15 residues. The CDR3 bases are TGCGCCAGCAGCCAAGAAGGGGGAGGAAATGAAAAACTGCTTTTT. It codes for CASSQEGGGNEKLLF.

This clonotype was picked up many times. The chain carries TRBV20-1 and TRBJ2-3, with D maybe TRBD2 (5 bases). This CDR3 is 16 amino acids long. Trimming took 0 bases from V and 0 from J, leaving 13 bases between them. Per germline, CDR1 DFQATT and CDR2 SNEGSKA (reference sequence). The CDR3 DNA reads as TGCAGTGCTAGAGACTTTCTAGCAGCTAGCACAGATACGCAGTATTTT. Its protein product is CSARDFLAASTDTQYF.

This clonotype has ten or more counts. The CDR3 is CAWSFRKGGPWGNQPQHF. CDR3 DNA: TGTGCCTGGAGTTTCCGAAAGGGGGGACCCTGGGGCAATCAGCCCCAGCATTTT. The V and J genes are TRBV30 and TRBJ1-5, with D possibly matching TRBD1 (6 bases). Trimming cost V 2 bases and J 2 bases, with 22 bases left between them. The V gene's germline CDR1 is GTSNPN and CDR2 SVGIG (reference sequence). The CDR3 is 18 residues long. Looking up the rest from reference TRBV30 and TRBJ1-5 gives the full variable domain: SQTIHQWPATLVQPVGSPLSLECTVEGTSNPNLYWYRQAAGRGLQLLFYSVGIGQISSEVPQNLSASRPQDRQFILSSKKLLLSDSGFYLCAWSFRKGGPWGNQPQHFGDGTRLSIL.

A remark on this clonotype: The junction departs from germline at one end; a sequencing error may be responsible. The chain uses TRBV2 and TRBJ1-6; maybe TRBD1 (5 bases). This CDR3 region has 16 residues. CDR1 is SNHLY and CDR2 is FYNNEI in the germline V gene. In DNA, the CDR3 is TGTGCCAGCATTGAAAGGACACCCGTGGGGAATTCACCCCTCCACTTT. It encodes CASIERTPVGNSPLHF.

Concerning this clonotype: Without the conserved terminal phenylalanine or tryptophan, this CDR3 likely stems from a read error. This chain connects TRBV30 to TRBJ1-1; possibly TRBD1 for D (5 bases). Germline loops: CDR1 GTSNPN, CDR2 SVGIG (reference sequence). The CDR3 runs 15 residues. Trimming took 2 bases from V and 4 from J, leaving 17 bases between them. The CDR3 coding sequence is TGTGCCTGGAGTCCCGTAGGACACGGGCGCACTGAAGCTTTCTTG. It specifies CAWSPVGHGRTEAFL.

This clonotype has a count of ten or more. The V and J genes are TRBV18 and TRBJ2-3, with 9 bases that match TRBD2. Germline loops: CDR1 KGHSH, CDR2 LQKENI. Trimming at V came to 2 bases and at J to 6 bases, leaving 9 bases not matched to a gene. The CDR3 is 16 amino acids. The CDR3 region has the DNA TGTGCCAGCTCACCAGGTGGTAGCGGGAGATCGGATACGCAGTATTTT. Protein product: CASSPGGSGRSDTQYF.

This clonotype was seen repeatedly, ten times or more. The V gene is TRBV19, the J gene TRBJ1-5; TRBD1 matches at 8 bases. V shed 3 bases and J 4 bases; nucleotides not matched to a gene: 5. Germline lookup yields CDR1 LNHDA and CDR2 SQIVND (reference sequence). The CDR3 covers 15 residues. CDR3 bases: TGTGCCAGTAGTATGACAGGGGCTATGAATCAGCCCCAGCATTTT. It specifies CASSMTGAMNQPQHF.

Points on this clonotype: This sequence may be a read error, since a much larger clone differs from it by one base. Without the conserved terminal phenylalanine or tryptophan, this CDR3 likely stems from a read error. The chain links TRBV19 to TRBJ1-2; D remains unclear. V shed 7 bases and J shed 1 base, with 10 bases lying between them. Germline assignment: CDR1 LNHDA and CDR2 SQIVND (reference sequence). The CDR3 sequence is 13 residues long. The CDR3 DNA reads TGTGCCAGTACCGCGACACGTAACTATGGCTACACCATC. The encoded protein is CASTATRNYGYTI.

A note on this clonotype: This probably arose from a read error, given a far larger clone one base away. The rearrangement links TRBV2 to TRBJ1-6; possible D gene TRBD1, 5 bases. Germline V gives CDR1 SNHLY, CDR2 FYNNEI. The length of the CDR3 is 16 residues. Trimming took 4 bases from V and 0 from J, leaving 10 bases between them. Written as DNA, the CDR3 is TGTGCCAGCAGTGGACAGTACAGCTCCTATAATTCACCCCTCCACTTT. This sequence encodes CASSGQYSSYNSPLHF.

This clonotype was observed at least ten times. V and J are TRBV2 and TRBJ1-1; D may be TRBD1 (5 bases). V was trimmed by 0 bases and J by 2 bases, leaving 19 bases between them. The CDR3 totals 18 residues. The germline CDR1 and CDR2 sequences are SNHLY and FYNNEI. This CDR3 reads CASSEALVGLRANTEAFF. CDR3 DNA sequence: TGTGCCAGCAGTGAAGCGCTGGTGGGACTTCGGGCAAACACTGAAGCTTTCTTT.

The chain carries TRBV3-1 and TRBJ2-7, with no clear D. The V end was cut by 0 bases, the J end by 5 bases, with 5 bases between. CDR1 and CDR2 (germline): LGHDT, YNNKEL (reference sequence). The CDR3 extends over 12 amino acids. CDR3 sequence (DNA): TGTGCCAGCAGCCAAGATAGACACGAGCAGTACTTC. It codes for CASSQDRHEQYF.

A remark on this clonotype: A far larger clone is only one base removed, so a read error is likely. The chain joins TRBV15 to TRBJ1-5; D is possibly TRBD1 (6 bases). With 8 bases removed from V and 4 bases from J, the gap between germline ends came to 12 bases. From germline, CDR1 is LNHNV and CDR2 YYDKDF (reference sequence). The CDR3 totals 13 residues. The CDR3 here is CATGTRVNQPQHF. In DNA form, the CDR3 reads TGTGCCACCGGGACAAGGGTAAATCAGCCCCAGCATTTT.

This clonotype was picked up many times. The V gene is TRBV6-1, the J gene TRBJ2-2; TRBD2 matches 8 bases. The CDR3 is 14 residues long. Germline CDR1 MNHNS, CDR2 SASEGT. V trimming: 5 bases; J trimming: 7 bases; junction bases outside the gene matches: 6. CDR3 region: CASSHGGAYGELFF. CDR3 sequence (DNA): TGTGCCAGCAGTCACGGGGGGGCCTACGGGGAGCTGTTTTTT.

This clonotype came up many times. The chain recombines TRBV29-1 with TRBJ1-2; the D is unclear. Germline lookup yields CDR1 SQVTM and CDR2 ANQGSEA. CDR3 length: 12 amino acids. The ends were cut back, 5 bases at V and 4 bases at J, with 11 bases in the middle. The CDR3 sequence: CSVSSGTYGYTF. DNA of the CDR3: TGCAGCGTTTCCTCAGGAACCTATGGCTACACCTTC.

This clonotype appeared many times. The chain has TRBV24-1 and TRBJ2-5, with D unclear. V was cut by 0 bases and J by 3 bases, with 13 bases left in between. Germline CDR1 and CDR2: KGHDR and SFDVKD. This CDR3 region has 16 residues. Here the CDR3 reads CATSDLSLLGEETQYF. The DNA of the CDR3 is TGTGCCACCAGTGATTTGTCCCTCCTGGGTGAAGAGACCCAGTACTTC.

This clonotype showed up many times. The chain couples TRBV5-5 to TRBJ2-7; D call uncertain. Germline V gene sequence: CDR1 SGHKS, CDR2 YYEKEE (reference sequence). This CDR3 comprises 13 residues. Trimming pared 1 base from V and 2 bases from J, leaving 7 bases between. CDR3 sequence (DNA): TGTGCCAGCAGCTTGCCTAACCCCTACGAGCAGTACTTC. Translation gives CASSLPNPYEQYF.

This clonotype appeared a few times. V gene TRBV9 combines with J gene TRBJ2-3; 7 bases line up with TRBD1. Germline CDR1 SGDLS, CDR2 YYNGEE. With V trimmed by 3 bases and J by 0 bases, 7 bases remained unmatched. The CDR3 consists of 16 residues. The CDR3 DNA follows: TGTGCCAGCAGCGCCGAGGGGGCCCCTAGCACAGATACGCAGTATTTT. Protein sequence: CASSAEGAPSTDTQYF.

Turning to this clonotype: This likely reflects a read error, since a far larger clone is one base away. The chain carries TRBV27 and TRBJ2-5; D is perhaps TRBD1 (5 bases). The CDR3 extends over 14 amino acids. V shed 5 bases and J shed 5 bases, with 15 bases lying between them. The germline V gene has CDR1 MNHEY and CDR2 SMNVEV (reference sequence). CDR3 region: CASSPRWGSETQYF. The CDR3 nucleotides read TGTGCCAGCAGTCCCCGTTGGGGCTCGGAGACCCAGTACTTC.

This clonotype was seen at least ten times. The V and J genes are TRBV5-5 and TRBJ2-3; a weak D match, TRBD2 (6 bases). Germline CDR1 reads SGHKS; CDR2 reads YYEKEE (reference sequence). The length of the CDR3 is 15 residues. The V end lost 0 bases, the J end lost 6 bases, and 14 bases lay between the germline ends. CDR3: CASSLVRGFGDTQYF. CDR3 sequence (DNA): TGTGCCAGCAGCTTGGTACGGGGGTTCGGGGATACGCAGTATTTT.

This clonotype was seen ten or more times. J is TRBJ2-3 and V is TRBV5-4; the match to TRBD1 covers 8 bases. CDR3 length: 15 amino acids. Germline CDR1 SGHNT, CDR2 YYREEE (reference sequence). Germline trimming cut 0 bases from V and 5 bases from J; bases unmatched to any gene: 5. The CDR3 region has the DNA TGTGCCAGCAGCTTGGAAAACAGGGGGAGAGATACGCAGTATTTT. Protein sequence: CASSLENRGRDTQYF. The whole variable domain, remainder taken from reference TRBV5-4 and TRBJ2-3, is ETGVTQSPTHLIKTRGQQVTLRCSSQSGHNTVSWYQQALGQGPQFIFQYYREEENGRGNFPPRFSGLQFPNYSSELNVNALELDDSALYLCASSLENRGRDTQYFGPGTRLTVL.

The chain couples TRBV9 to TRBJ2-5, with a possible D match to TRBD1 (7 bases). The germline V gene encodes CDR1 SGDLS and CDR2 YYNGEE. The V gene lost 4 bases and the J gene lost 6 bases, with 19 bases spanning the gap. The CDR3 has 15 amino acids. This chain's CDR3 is CASSPGQGGKKTQYF. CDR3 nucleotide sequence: TGTGCCAGCAGCCCGGGCCAGGGGGGCAAAAAGACCCAGTACTTC.

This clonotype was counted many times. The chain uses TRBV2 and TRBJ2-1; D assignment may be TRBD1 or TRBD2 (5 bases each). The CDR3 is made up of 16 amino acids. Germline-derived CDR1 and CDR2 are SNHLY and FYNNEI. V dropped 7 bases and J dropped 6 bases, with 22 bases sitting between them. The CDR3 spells CASIPGAASRANEQFF. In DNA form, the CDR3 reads TGTGCCAGCATTCCCGGGGCGGCGAGCCGGGCCAATGAGCAGTTCTTC.

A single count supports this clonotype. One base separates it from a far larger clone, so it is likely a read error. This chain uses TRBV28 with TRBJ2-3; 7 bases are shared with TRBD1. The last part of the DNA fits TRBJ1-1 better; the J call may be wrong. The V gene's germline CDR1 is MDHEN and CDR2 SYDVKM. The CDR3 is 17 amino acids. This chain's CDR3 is CASSLPGIGGQYTEAFF. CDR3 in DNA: TGTGCCAGCAGTTTACCAGGGATAGGGGGACAGTACACTGAAGCTTTCTTT.

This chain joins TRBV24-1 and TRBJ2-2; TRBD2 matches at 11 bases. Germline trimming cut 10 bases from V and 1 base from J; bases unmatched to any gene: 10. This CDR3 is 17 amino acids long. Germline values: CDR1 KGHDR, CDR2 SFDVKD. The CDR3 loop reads CATSPLTSGRNTGELFF. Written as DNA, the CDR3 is TGTGCCACTTCACCTCTAACTAGCGGGAGGAACACCGGGGAGCTGTTTTTT.